This TCR beta chain was identified in a study of T-cell memory formation after mild COVID-19. Study details: The study found TCR clusters largely donor specific.

Comments on this clonotype: The conserved phenylalanine or tryptophan is not found at the CDR3 terminus, so this likely reflects a read error.

TCRdb reprocessed the 5' RACE reads via MiXCR and lists one record per CDR3 protein. The repertoire holds 75,000 to 90,000 distinct CDR3 sequences, with approximately 15% as singletons. Source material: PBMCs or a T cell subset sorted from them (not recorded which). The clonotype was recovered from an adult woman who had mild COVID-19 (a few samples of this study predate the infection). Cell type and time point are not known.

The CDR3 nucleotides are TGCAGCGTTCCAGGGGATCTAGCGAGAGATACGCAGTATCTT. This encodes CSVPGDLARDTQYL. The chain combines TRBV29-1 with TRBJ2-3; D may match TRBD1 or TRBD2 (6 bases each). V was pared by 5 bases and J by 5 bases, with 17 bases between. This CDR3 has 14 amino acids. Germline assignment: CDR1 SQVTM and CDR2 ANQGSEA.